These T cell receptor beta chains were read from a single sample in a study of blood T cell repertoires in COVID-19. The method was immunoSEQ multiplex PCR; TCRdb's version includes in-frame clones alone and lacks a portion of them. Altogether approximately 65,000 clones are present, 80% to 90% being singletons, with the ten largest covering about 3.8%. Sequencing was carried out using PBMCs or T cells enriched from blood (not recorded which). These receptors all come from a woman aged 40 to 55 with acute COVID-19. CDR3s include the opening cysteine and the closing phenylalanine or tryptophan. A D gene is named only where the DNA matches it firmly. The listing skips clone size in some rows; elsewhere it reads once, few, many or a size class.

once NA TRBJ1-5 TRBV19 TGTGCCAGTACCTTGGGGGCAGGGAACAGCAATCAGCCCCAGCATTTT CASTLGAGNSNQPQHF
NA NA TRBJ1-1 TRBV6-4 TGTGCCAGCAGCGCCGATAGGGGTAGGTCTGAAGCTTTCTTT CASSADRGRSEAFF
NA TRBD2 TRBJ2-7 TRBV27 TGTGCCAGCAGTTTAGCGGGAGGCCCCTACGAGCAGTACTTC CASSLAGGPYEQYF
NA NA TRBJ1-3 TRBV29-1 TGCAGCGTTGGAAAGCCGTCGGGTTCAGGAAACACCATATATTTT CSVGKPSGSGNTIYF
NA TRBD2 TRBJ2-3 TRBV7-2 TGTGCCAGCAGCTTAGGCGGGAGGGGTGCAGATACGCAGTATTTT CASSLGGRGADTQYF
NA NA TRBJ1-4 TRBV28 TGTGCCAGCAGTTTTAGACTACGAGAAAAACTGTTTTTT CASSFRLREKLFF
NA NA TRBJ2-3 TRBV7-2 TGTGCCAGCAGCTCCCTCGGTGGGGGGAGCACAGATACGCAGTATTTT CASSSLGGGSTDTQYF
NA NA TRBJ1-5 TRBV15 TGTGCCACCAGCAGGGGAGATAGCAATCAGCCCCAGCATTTT CATSRGDSNQPQHF
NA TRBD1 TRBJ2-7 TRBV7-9 TGTGCCAGCAGCTCGACCGGACAGGGGTACGAGCAGTACTTC CASSSTGQGYEQYF
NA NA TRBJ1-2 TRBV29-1 TGCAGCGTTGAAGATTGGGGGGGGCAGGACTATGGCTACACCTTC CSVEDWGGQDYGYTF
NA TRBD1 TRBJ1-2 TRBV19 TGTGCCAGTAGTGCTATGACAGGGGTGGGCTACACCTTC CASSAMTGVGYTF
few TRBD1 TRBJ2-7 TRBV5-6 TGTGCCAGCAGCTTGGAGGGACAGGGCCCGTCCGAGCAGTACTTC CASSLEGQGPSEQYF
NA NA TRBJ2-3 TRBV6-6 TGTGCCAGCGGCCCCACACGGGATGATACGCAGTATTTT CASGPTRDDTQYF
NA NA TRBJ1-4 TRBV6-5 TGTGCCAGCGGGCGTGCGGGGGCGCAGGAAAAACTGTTTTTT CASGRAGAQEKLFF
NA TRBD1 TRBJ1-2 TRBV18 TGTGCCAGCTCACCACCGAACAGGGGGTATCCGAACTATGGCTACACCTTC CASSPPNRGYPNYGYTF
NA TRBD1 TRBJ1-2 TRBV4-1 TGCGCCAGCAGCCAAGGGGGACAGCGTATGAGTGGCTACACCTTC CASSQGGQRMSGYTF
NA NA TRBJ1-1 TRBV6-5 TGTGCCAGCAGTTCTTCAGGGGCCGAAGCTTTCTTT CASSSSGAEAFF
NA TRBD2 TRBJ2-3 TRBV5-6 TGTGCCAGCAGCTTGGGACTAGCGGGGGATACGCAGTATTTT CASSLGLAGDTQYF
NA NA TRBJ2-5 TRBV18 TGTGCCAGCTCACCACGTCAGGGTGACCAAGAGACCCAGTACTTC CASSPRQGDQETQYF
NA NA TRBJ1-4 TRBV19 TGTGCCAGTACAAGGGGTTCAACTAATGAAAAACTGTTTTTT CASTRGSTNEKLFF
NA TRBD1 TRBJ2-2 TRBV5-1 TGCGCCAGCAGCTTGGGAGGGACAGTAAAGCTGTTTTTT CASSLGGTVKLFF
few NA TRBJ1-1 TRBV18 TGTGCCAGCTCACCCGATTCACAGGGAAGAACTGAAGCTTTCTTT CASSPDSQGRTEAFF
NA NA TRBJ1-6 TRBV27 TGTGCCAGCAGTTTCAGGCCATGGCATCCTTTGAGCTCCTATAATTCACCCCTCCACTTT CASSFRPWHPLSSYNSPLHF
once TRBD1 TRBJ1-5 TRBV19 TGTGCCAGCTACGGACAGGGGAATCAGCCCCAGCATTTT CASYGQGNQPQHF
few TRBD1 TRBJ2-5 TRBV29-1 TGCAGCGTGGGGCAGACAGGGGGCCGGAGGGAGACCCAGTACTTC CSVGQTGGRRETQYF
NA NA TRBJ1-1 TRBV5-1 TGCGCCAGCAGCTTGCAAGCCATAAAGAACACTGAAGCTTTCTTT CASSLQAIKNTEAFF
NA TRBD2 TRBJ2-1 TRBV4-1 TGCGCCAGCAGTGGCCCTAGCGGGGGCCGAAGCTCCTACAATGAGCAGTTCTTC CASSGPSGGRSSYNEQFF
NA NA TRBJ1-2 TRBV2 TGTGCCAGCAGTGAGACAGGTAGCTATGGCTACACCTTC CASSETGSYGYTF
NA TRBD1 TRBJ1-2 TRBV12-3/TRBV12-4 TGTGCCAGCAGTCAGGACAGGGCGTATGGCTACACCTTC CASSQDRAYGYTF
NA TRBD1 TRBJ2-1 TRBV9 TGTGCCAGCAGCGGAATGGGACAGGGGGCCTACAATGAGCAGTTCTTC CASSGMGQGAYNEQFF
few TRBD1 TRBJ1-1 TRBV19 TGTGCCAGTAGTATATCAGGACAGGGAGTATTCACTGAAGCTTTCTTT CASSISGQGVFTEAFF
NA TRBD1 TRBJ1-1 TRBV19 TGTGCCAGTAGTGATACGACAGGGACTGAAGCTTTCTTT CASSDTTGTEAFF
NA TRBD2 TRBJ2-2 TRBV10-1 TGCGCCAGCAGTTCCGCGGGAGGGGACACCGGGGAGCTGTTTTTT CASSSAGGDTGELFF
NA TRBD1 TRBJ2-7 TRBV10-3 TGTGCCATCAGCGGGACAGGGGGATTCAACGAGCAGTACTTC CAISGTGGFNEQYF
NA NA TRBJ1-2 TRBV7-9 TGTGCCAGCACCCCCCGGACGGGAGCTAACTATGGCTACACCTTC CASTPRTGANYGYTF
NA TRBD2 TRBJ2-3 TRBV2 TGTGCCAGCCGAGAGAGACTAGCGGCTAGCACAGATACGCAGTATTTT CASRERLAASTDTQYF
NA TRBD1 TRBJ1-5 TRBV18 TGTGCCAGCTCACAAAAGACAGGGTTCAATCAGCCCCAGCATTTT CASSQKTGFNQPQHF
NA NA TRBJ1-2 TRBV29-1 TGCAGCACGGGGAGGGCTGAAGCTAACTATGGCTACACCTTC CSTGRAEANYGYTF
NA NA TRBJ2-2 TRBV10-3 TGTGCCATCCTCAGGAACACCGGGGAGCTGTTTTTT CAILRNTGELFF
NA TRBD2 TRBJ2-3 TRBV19 TGTGCCAGTAGTAGCGGGGGGGCCACAGATACGCAGTATTTT CASSSGGATDTQYF
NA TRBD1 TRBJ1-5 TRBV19 TGTGCCAGTAGTGGAACAGGGGGCGCGGGGAGCAATCAGCCCCAGCATTTT CASSGTGGAGSNQPQHF
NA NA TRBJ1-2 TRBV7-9 TGTGCCAGCAGCTCCTCCTTAGGTGGACTTGGCTACACCTTC CASSSSLGGLGYTF
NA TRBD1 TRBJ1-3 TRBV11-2 TGTGCCAGCAGCTTAGATTTCCGACAGGGGGGGACTCGAGGAAACACCATATATTTT CASSLDFRQGGTRGNTIYF
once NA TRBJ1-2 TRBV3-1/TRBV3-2 TGTGCCAGCAGCAAAGACAGTTCTCTGGGCTACACCTTC CASSKDSSLGYTF
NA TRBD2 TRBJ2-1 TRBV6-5 TGTGCCAGCAGCACTAGCGGCACCTACAATGAGCAGTTCTTC CASSTSGTYNEQFF
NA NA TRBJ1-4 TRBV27 TGTGCCAGCCTACATACCGGGCAGGGAGGGAGAAAACTGTTTTTT CASLHTGQGGRKLFF
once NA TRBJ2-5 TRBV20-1 TGCAGTGCTAGTACGGGGAGCGAGGAGACCCAGTACTTC CSASTGSEETQYF
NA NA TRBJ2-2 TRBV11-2 TGTGCCAGCAGCTTAGACCTCGGGGAGCTGTTTTTT CASSLDLGELFF
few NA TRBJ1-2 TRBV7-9 TGTGCCAGCAGCTTGAATATACGGGGTCAATATGGCTACACCTTC CASSLNIRGQYGYTF
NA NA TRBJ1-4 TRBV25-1 TGTGCCAGCAGCGTGCAGGGACTCCAGGAAAAACTGTTTTTT CASSVQGLQEKLFF
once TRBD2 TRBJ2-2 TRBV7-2 TGTGCCAGCAGCTTAGCGGGAGGGCCGGTCGGGGAGCTGTTTTTT CASSLAGGPVGELFF
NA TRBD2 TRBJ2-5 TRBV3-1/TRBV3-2 TGTGCCAGCAGCCCCCCCTTTGGCGGGAGTCAGTCCTGGGAGACCCAGTACTTC CASSPPFGGSQSWETQYF
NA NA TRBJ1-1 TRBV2 TGTGCCAGCAGAAGGCAGGGGAACACTGAAGCTTTCTTT CASRRQGNTEAFF